This TCR beta chain was documented in a study of T cells of healthy individuals. The table lists this clonotype with many counts. TCRdb passed the 5' RACE reads through MiXCR, listing each CDR3 protein once. This table has tens of thousands of distinct CDR3 sequences, roughly 16% appearing once. J lost 0 bases, V lost 6 bases, and 5 bases had no gene match. There are 14 residues in the CDR3. Germline assignment: CDR1 MDHEN and CDR2 SYDVKM. The receptor's source is a human donor in good health. The chain uses TRBV28 and TRBJ2-7, with 7 bases identical to TRBD1. CDR3 sequence reads: CASRGQQSSYEQYF. CDR3 bases: TGTGCCAGCAGGGGACAGCAGAGCTCCTACGAGCAGTACTTC.